The 3 T cell receptor beta chains below come from one sample, sequenced in a study of T cells in Graves' hyperthyroidism and ophthalmopathy. It was RNA transcripts that yielded the amplified TCR beta CDR3 regions. HTBI primers were the set used in a first-round RT-PCR of the TCR CDR3. TCRdb re-derived calls from the multiplex PCR reads in MiXCR, one entry per CDR3 protein. Found here are around 300,000 distinct CDR3 sequences, 10% to 15% of them singletons; the top ten hold roughly 8.5%. Sequencing was performed on blood. These TCRs come from a woman younger than 45 with Graves' hyperthyroidism that later progressed to Graves' ophthalmopathy.

This clonotype was seen ten or more times. This chain uses TRBV4-3 with TRBJ2-1; 7 nucleotides align to TRBD1. Germline-derived CDR1 and CDR2 are LGHNA and YSLEER. This CDR3 comprises 15 residues. With V trimmed by 0 bases and J by 5 bases, 4 bases remained unmatched. CDR3 region: CASSQERGRNNEQFF. The CDR3 DNA follows: TGCGCCAGCAGCCAAGAGAGGGGGCGAAACAATGAGCAGTTCTTC.

This clonotype has a count of ten or more. The gene calls are TRBV2 and TRBJ2-5; 10 bases align to TRBD1. This CDR3 has 15 amino acids. The V gene's germline CDR1 is SNHLY and CDR2 FYNNEI. J lost 2 bases, V lost 2 bases, and 2 bases had no gene match. CDR3 region: CASSEWGQGQETQYF. The CDR3 nucleotides read TGTGCCAGCAGTGAATGGGGACAGGGGCAAGAGACCCAGTACTTC. Drawing the rest from reference TRBV2 and TRBJ2-5, the complete variable domain is EPEVTQTPSHQVTQMGQEVILRCVPISNHLYFYWYRQILGQKVEFLVSFYNNEISEKSEIFDDQFSVERPDGSNFTLKIRSTKLEDSAMYFCASSEWGQGQETQYFGPGTRLLVL.

There are many counts of this clonotype. The chain has TRBV9 and TRBJ2-7, with D maybe TRBD2 (5 bases). V was shortened by 2 bases and J by 2 bases, with 14 bases between the two germline ends. This CDR3 contains 15 residues. CDR1 and CDR2 from the germline V gene are SGDLS and YYNGEE. CDR3 amino acids: CASSVNPLGTYEQYF. The CDR3 coding sequence is TGTGCCAGCAGCGTGAACCCACTAGGGACCTACGAGCAGTACTTC.